The subject of this entry is one T cell receptor (beta chain). The CDR3 sequence is 11 residues long. CDR1 and CDR2 from the germline V gene are MNHEY and SMNVEV (reference sequence). With 6 bases removed from V and 4 bases from J, the gap between germline ends came to 5 bases. This sample is part of a study of Ad26.COV2.S vaccination and SARS-CoV-2 variants. The treatment here: some 20 received Ad26.COV2.S at low or high dose, single or two shots; about 5 received placebo; per-sample allocation not given. Vaccine and placebo recipients were sampled on day 63 after the first injection. The data were produced by immunoSEQ multiplex PCR, yet TCRdb's version contains in-frame clones alone and is incomplete. This sample has a few hundred thousand clones, with around nine tenths found just once.

The sequence came from a person aged 18-60 years who received the Ad26.COV2.S COVID-19 vaccine or a placebo. The source material was peripheral blood, sampled in a trial of Ad26.COV2.S vaccine versus placebo. The rearrangement links TRBV27 to TRBJ2-3; D unclear. This CDR3 reads CASSLADTQYF. CDR3 DNA sequence: TGTGCCAGCAGCTTAGCAGATACGCAGTATTTT.